This record concerns one T cell receptor beta chain sequence. The antigen remains unidentified. TCRdb's table, derived via immunoSEQ multiplex PCR, lists solely in-frame clones and lacks some. The sample contains 400,000 to 600,000 clones, 95% to 96% of which appear only once. The entry originates in a study of shared clonotypes between healthy human individuals. Findings and limits, study-wide: Genetic and exposure-history diversity was limited by the small donor number. Non-shared clonotypes displayed generation probabilities falling below those of clonotypes present in all four donors. For sorted subsets, rarefaction showed incomplete sequencing despite large depth.

CDR1 is SGHKS, CDR2 YYEKEE, per germline (reference sequence). V was shortened by 3 bases and J by 4 bases, with 15 bases between the two germline ends. The CDR3 length is 15 residues. The genes are TRBV5-5 and TRBJ2-3; D uncertain. The source is a woman aged 30 to 39 in good health. Sequencing was performed on naive CD4+ T cells sorted from blood. Subset defined: CD45RA+ positively selected. The chain's CDR3 is CASSSIAGPADTQYF. The CDR3 nucleotides are TGTGCCAGCAGCTCAATTGCCGGGCCGGCAGATACGCAGTATTTT.